A selection of T cell receptor beta chains follows, all from one sample in a study of human T cells and chemical hapten exposure. TCRdb passed the RACE reads through MiXCR, listing each CDR3 protein once. In the table there are 150,000 to 200,000 distinct CDR3 sequences, around 30% of which are singletons. The material sequenced was whole blood, taken in connection with sensitization to the hapten diphenylcyclopropenone (DPC). The receptors were sampled from a woman aged 18-35 years with alopecia areata. Some clones in this sample may be carry-over from other donors' samples. The CDR3 runs from the conserved cysteine through the conserved F or W.

cdr3_length v_call cdr3_aa
15 TRBV2 CASSEYDGTRNEQYF
12 TRBV11-2 CASSTTAYGYTF
12 TRBV20-1 CSAPGGQGKAFF
16 TRBV5-4 CASSLASAANTGELFF
13 TRBV4-1 CASSQDGWGIQYF
15 TRBV20-1 CSARRLGGNTGELFF
14 TRBV2 CASSGQGKAGELFF
14 TRBV12-3/TRBV12-4 CASSNRVRAYEQYF
13 TRBV12-3/TRBV12-4 CASSFNLALEQYF
13 TRBV27 CASSTGTNTEAFF
15 TRBV10-3 CAIRLTGDTNTEAFF
14 TRBV4-2 CASSHQGGAYGYTF
15 TRBV9 CASSARQGSTGELFF
14 TRBV11-3 CASGDSVGYNEQFF
13 TRBV12-5 CASGLWQQETQYF
15 TRBV20-1 CSASRDLTTKNIQYF
14 TRBV6-6 CASNSPEPIYEQYF
10 TRBV20-1 CSAGNYGYTF
12 TRBV7-9 CASSYRTNEQYF
14 TRBV6-2/TRBV6-3 CASTQRGRNVAAFF
17 TRBV4-2 CASSQATGQGLGIEQYF
12 TRBV5-1 CASSRTNTEAFF
14 TRBV28 CATKTENRPYEQYF
14 TRBV5-1 CASSPDRSSGELFF
11 TRBV30 CAWSGSGELFF
15 TRBV18 CASSPPGLAEETQYF
17 TRBV4-1 CASSHLNRDAPSQPQHF
19 TRBV7-2 CASSLARGRGSRAADTQYF
15 TRBV4-1 CASSQEGGSGYEQYF
14 TRBV20-1 CSARGGAGKNIQYF
17 TRBV5-1 CASSFAPTSANTDTQYF
12 TRBV10-3 CAISGAGTRGHF
15 TRBV7-8 CASSLILGVGTEAFF
13 TRBV9 CASSGGSSDEQFF
16 TRBV7-2 CASSGRTGTTYNEQFF
14 TRBV21-1 CASSNRGRRYEQYF
14 TRBV5-8 CASSFQGADEKLFF
13 TRBV11-1 CASSFAGSYEQYF
15 TRBV9 CASSVGGLNTDTQYF
18 TRBV25-1 CASSEPQFAESGSYEQYF
15 TRBV2 CASRQIYIKQETQYF
12 TRBV6-2/TRBV6-3 CASSSGLTEAFF
16 TRBV15 CATSRETQGARETQYF
13 TRBV2 CASSAGPFYEQYF
14 TRBV5-1 CASSLAGGRGELFF
15 TRBV10-3 CAISEVWDPGSPLHF
13 TRBV29-1 CSVVPGLFSEQYF
14 TRBV20-1 CSARRGLAGEEQYF
14 TRBV7-2 CASSAQGATGELFF
14 TRBV6-2/TRBV6-3 CASSYSGTALEQYF
16 TRBV7-9 CASSKGTSGREETQYF
13 TRBV4-1 CASRGTGNYGYTF
13 TRBV20-1 CSASSEGPNEAFF
14 TRBV15 CATSRDQQTGELFF
16 TRBV6-2/TRBV6-3 CASSSNRFSSYNEQFF
15 TRBV6-2/TRBV6-3 CASRTTRAVYNEQFF
13 TRBV4-1 CASSQVTVPTIYF
13 TRBV29-1 CSVLTGKDQPQHF
14 TRBV11-1 CASSPQGQRETQYF
15 TRBV7-2 CASSEGAGTHYGYTF